Below, 24 T cell receptor beta chains from the same sample are listed, as sequenced in a study of cytomegalovirus exposure and HLA in healthy donors. It was with 60 Vbeta and 13 Jbeta primers that the PCR ran. The data were produced by immunoSEQ multiplex PCR, yet TCRdb's version contains in-frame clones alone and is incomplete. The sample carries tens of thousands of clones, about 77% recorded once. Sequencing was carried out using PBMCs. The source of these receptors is a male donor in good health and CMV-seropositive.

The chain combines TRBV6-1 with TRBJ1-2; a weak D match, TRBD1 (6 bases). Germline V gives CDR1 MNHNS, CDR2 SASEGT. This CDR3 contains 12 residues. Between the trimmed V and J ends, which lost 9 bases and 4 bases, there was a span of 12 bases. In DNA, the CDR3 is TGTGCCAGTAAAACGACAGGCTATGGCTACACCTTC. Encoded protein: CASKTTGYGYTF.

This sequence joins TRBV5-1 and TRBJ2-1, with TRBD2 matching over 10 bases. CDR3 length: 17 residues. In germline, CDR1 is SGHRS, CDR2 YFSETQ. Trimming at V came to 4 bases and at J to 7 bases, leaving 14 bases not matched to a gene. The CDR3 region is CASSPPSGGQRRNEQFF. The CDR3 bases are TGCGCCAGCAGCCCTCCTAGCGGGGGTCAGAGACGGAATGAGCAGTTCTTC.

This clone was seen only a few times. The V and J genes are TRBV7-6 and TRBJ1-1, with a possible D match to TRBD1 (5 bases). Trimming shortened V by 3 bases and J by 7 bases, and 12 bases separated the two germline ends. The V gene's germline CDR1 is SGHVS and CDR2 FNYEAQ. This CDR3 comprises 13 residues. This chain's CDR3 is CASSLYPGLEAFF. CDR3 sequence (DNA): TGTGCCAGCAGCTTGTATCCGGGACTTGAAGCTTTCTTT.

V and J are TRBV6-6 and TRBJ1-5, with no clear D. The CDR3 sequence is 14 residues long. Germline V gives CDR1 MNHNY, CDR2 SVGAGI (reference sequence). V was clipped by 2 bases and J by 7 bases, with 12 bases between them. CDR3 nucleotides: TGTGCCAGCAGTTACCCGGGGATGAACCAGCCCCAGCATTTT. This gives the protein CASSYPGMNQPQHF.

The chain has TRBV28 and TRBJ1-1, with no clear D. The V and J ends lost 5 bases and 1 base respectively, with 26 bases between them. Germline assignment: CDR1 MDHEN and CDR2 SYDVKM. The CDR3 has 19 residues. The CDR3 coding sequence is TGTGCCAGCAGTACGGTCAGAACCGGGCGCGGGAAACAGAACACTGAAGCTTTCTTT. This sequence encodes CASSTVRTGRGKQNTEAFF.

This chain connects TRBV7-2 to TRBJ2-5, with D perhaps matching TRBD2 (6 bases). The CDR3 is 15 amino acids. With 3 bases removed from V and 4 bases from J, the gap between germline ends came to 15 bases. Germline CDR1 SGHTA, CDR2 FQGNSA. The CDR3 region has the DNA TGTGCCAGCAGCTTCGGGGGAGGCCGGGTAGAGACCCAGTACTTC. It is translated as CASSFGGGRVETQYF.

This clone has just a few counts. This chain uses TRBV28 with TRBJ1-1, with 8 bases matching TRBD1. Unmatched junction bases numbered 3, after V lost 4 bases and J lost 8 bases. The CDR3 runs 12 residues. Germline CDR1 and CDR2: MDHEN and SYDVKM. The CDR3 spells CASSSWTGEAFF. CDR3 coding DNA: TGTGCCAGCAGTTCCTGGACAGGGGAAGCTTTCTTT.

The chain joins TRBV7-8 to TRBJ1-1; D possibly corresponds to TRBD1 (5 bases). Germline V gene lookup returns CDR1 SGHVS and CDR2 FQNEAQ. V lost 5 bases and J lost 1, with 20 bases in between. The CDR3 has 17 residues. In DNA form, the CDR3 reads TGTGCCAGCAGCCCCCGAGTAGGCCTGGGGGGGAACACTGAAGCTTTCTTT. It is translated as CASSPRVGLGGNTEAFF.

The chain carries TRBV19 and TRBJ2-7, with 10 bases matching TRBD2. V lost 3 bases and J lost 0; bases outside the gene matches: 2. Germline assignment: CDR1 LNHDA and CDR2 SQIVND (reference sequence). The CDR3 sequence is 15 residues long. CDR3 bases: TGTGCCAGTAGTATTTCTAGCGGGAGCTCCTACGAGCAGTACTTC. Protein: CASSISSGSSYEQYF.

The V and J genes are TRBV2 and TRBJ2-2; D is undetermined. Germline CDR1 SNHLY, CDR2 FYNNEI. V was cut by 1 base and J by 3 bases, with 3 bases left in between. This CDR3 has 13 residues. This chain's CDR3 is CASSEDYTGELFF. The CDR3 DNA follows: TGTGCCAGCAGTGAAGACTACACCGGGGAGCTGTTTTTT.

This chain connects TRBV30 to TRBJ1-1, with 7 nucleotides matching TRBD1. Germline V CDR1 and CDR2: GTSNPN, SVGIG (reference sequence). This CDR3 has 17 residues. The V segment lost 1 base and the J segment 0 bases; nucleotides outside the gene matches: 11. CDR3 nucleotide sequence: TGTGCCTGGAGTGACCAGGACAGGAGGGGAATGAACACTGAAGCTTTCTTT. Translated, it gives CAWSDQDRRGMNTEAFF.

This clone appeared many times. V is TRBV19 and J is TRBJ1-2; D is undetermined. Germline CDR1 LNHDA, CDR2 SQIVND (reference sequence). This CDR3 is built from 11 residues. V was clipped by 5 bases and J by 4 bases, with 5 bases between them. CDR3 in amino acids: CASSSVYGYTF. The CDR3 coding sequence is TGTGCCAGTAGTTCAGTCTATGGCTACACCTTC.

J is TRBJ2-1 and V is TRBV7-2, with D tentatively TRBD2 (5 bases). V dropped 4 bases and J dropped 12 bases, with 13 bases sitting between them. The germline V gene encodes CDR1 SGHTA and CDR2 FQGNSA. The CDR3 has 12 amino acids. CDR3 in amino acids: CASSSGLSWQFF. CDR3 nucleotide sequence: TGTGCCAGCAGCTCAGGACTTAGTTGGCAGTTCTTC.

This clone was detected a few times. The chain has TRBV15 and TRBJ2-7; possible D gene TRBD1, 5 bases. This CDR3 spans 13 amino acids. CDR1 LNHNV and CDR2 YYDKDF come from the germline V gene (reference sequence). V lost 1 base, J lost 4 bases, and 8 bases lay in between. In nucleotides, the CDR3 is TGTGCCACCAGCAGAGTTCAGGGTTACGAGCAGTACTTC. Translation: CATSRVQGYEQYF.

The chain links TRBV6-5 to TRBJ2-7; TRBD2 aligns across 14 bases. Germline V gene sequence: CDR1 MNHEY, CDR2 SVGAGI. The CDR3 sequence is 15 residues long. Unmatched junction bases numbered 5, after V lost 6 bases and J lost 4 bases. CDR3 amino acids: CASSRGLAGAYEQYF. The CDR3 bases are TGTGCCAGCAGCCGGGGACTAGCGGGAGCGTACGAGCAGTACTTC.

J is TRBJ2-7 and V is TRBV30; D not resolved. There are 11 residues in the CDR3. CDR1 GTSNPN and CDR2 SVGIG come from the germline V gene (reference sequence). V was shortened by 3 bases and J by 3 bases, with 6 bases between the two germline ends. This CDR3 is CAWSSVYEQYF. In DNA form, the CDR3 reads TGTGCCTGGAGCTCAGTCTACGAGCAGTACTTC. The whole variable domain, remainder taken from reference TRBV30 and TRBJ2-7, is SQTIHQWPATLVQPVGSPLSLECTVEGTSNPNLYWYRQAAGRGLQLLFYSVGIGQISSEVPQNLSASRPQDRQFILSSKKLLLSDSGFYLCAWSSVYEQYFGPGTRLTVT.

The chain links TRBV2 to TRBJ1-4; 7 bases fit TRBD1. Looked up from germline, CDR1 is SNHLY and CDR2 is FYNNEI. CDR3 length: 13 amino acids. V dropped 7 bases and J dropped 2; count of bases not matched to a gene: 1. The CDR3 DNA reads as TGTGCCAGCACAGGGGGGACTAATGAAAAACTGTTTTTT. Its protein product is CASTGGTNEKLFF.

This sequence joins TRBV7-9 and TRBJ2-1; TRBD2 matches 9 bases. CDR3 size: 15 residues. The germline CDR1 and CDR2 sequences are SEHNR and FQNEAQ (reference sequence). Trimming cost V 1 base and J 9 bases; bases outside gene matches: 7. CDR3: CASSLGREGLGEQFF. The CDR3 nucleotides read TGTGCCAGCAGCTTAGGGCGGGAGGGCCTTGGTGAGCAGTTCTTC.

The J gene is TRBJ2-7, the V gene TRBV27; D not certain. This CDR3 has 10 residues. Germline V gives CDR1 MNHEY, CDR2 SMNVEV (reference sequence). Trimming took 6 bases from V and 11 from J, leaving 11 bases between them. The CDR3 sequence is CASRPSNEYF. The CDR3 DNA reads TGTGCCAGCAGACCGAGCAACGAGTACTTC.

The rearrangement uses TRBV9 and TRBJ2-5; D is ambiguous. The germline CDR1 and CDR2 sequences are SGDLS and YYNGEE. Trimming stripped 0 bases from V and 7 bases from J, with 13 bases between. This CDR3 comprises 14 residues. CDR3 nucleotides: TGTGCCAGCAGCGTAGGCTCGCAGACTTGGACCCAGTACTTC. It specifies CASSVGSQTWTQYF.

This chain links TRBV28 with TRBJ2-7; TRBD2 is a possible D gene (6 bases). Trimming removed 2 bases at V and 1 base at J, with 9 bases between. The CDR3 covers 14 residues. Germline CDR1 MDHEN, CDR2 SYDVKM. The CDR3 is CASSLLAGSYEQYF. DNA of the CDR3: TGTGCCAGCAGTTTACTGGCGGGGTCCTACGAGCAGTACTTC. Based on the CDR3 plus reference TRBV28 and TRBJ2-7, the full variable domain is DVKVTQSSRYLVKRTGEKVFLECVQDMDHENMFWYRQDPGLGLRLIYFSYDVKMKEKGDIPEGYSVSREKKERFSLILESASTNQTSMYLCASSLLAGSYEQYFGPGTRLTVT.

This chain uses TRBV29-1 with TRBJ2-7, with TRBD1 identical over 11 bases. Germline CDR1 reads SQVTM; CDR2 reads ANQGSEA. CDR3 length equals 13 residues. V shed 4 bases, J shed 4 bases, and the junction held 3 bases outside the gene matches. The CDR3 is CSVAGTGGYEQYF. CDR3 nucleotide sequence: TGCAGCGTTGCTGGGACAGGGGGTTACGAGCAGTACTTC.

The rearrangement uses TRBV10-3 and TRBJ2-2, with a tentative D call TRBD2 (6 bases). The CDR3 length is 17 residues. Germline values: CDR1 ENHRY, CDR2 SYGVKD. V was clipped by 3 bases and J by 5 bases, with 19 bases between them. This CDR3 is CAISEGAGRRGTGELFF. The CDR3 DNA sequence: TGTGCCATCAGTGAAGGGGCAGGGCGCCGGGGGACCGGGGAGCTGTTTTTT.

V usage is TRBV5-4 and J usage is TRBJ1-2; D is unclear. Trimming took 0 bases from V and 4 from J, leaving 13 bases between them. CDR3 length: 15 residues. Germline V gives CDR1 SGHNT, CDR2 YYREEE (reference sequence). CDR3 sequence reads: CASSLEPGSIYGYTF. CDR3 in DNA: TGTGCCAGCAGCTTGGAACCGGGGTCAATCTATGGCTACACCTTC.